These 29 T cell receptor beta chains were sequenced from one sample in a study of blood T cell repertoires in COVID-19. Using immunoSEQ multiplex PCR, the repertoire was profiled, and TCRdb retains in-frame clones only, with some absent. In the table there are under 500,000 clones, roughly 89% of which are singletons. Sequenced input: peripheral blood. These receptor sequences come from a woman between 25 and 40 years old with acute or convalescent COVID-19.

This clone was detected only once. The chain uses TRBV24-1 and TRBJ2-1; the match to TRBD1 covers 10 bases. The germline CDR1 and CDR2 sequences are KGHDR and SFDVKD. CDR3 length equals 15 residues. Losses at the gene ends were 0 bases for V and 6 bases for J; bases not matched to a gene: 1. CDR3 nucleotides: TGTGCCACCAGTGATTTGGGGACAGGGGTCAATGAGCAGTTCTTC. Translation gives CATSDLGTGVNEQFF.

The chain is built from TRBV4-1 and TRBJ2-5; D perhaps matches TRBD1 (6 bases). Germline V lookup: CDR1 MGHRA, CDR2 YSYEKL. This CDR3 is built from 15 residues. The V gene lost 0 bases and the J gene lost 5 bases, with 13 bases spanning the gap. The CDR3 sequence is CASSQDPGVRETQYF. For the CDR3, the DNA is TGCGCCAGCAGCCAAGATCCAGGGGTTCGGGAGACCCAGTACTTC.

The genes are TRBV19 and TRBJ2-2; 7 bases are a match to TRBD1. The germline gives CDR1 LNHDA, CDR2 SQIVND (reference sequence). There are 15 residues in the CDR3. With 3 bases clipped from V and 4 bases from J, the junction kept 5 bases outside the gene matches. The CDR3 DNA reads as TGTGCCAGTAGTATTAAGCCAGGGGGCACCGGGGAGCTGTTTTTT. Its protein is CASSIKPGGTGELFF. Full variable domain (missing parts from reference TRBV19 and TRBJ2-2): DGGITQSPKYLFRKEGQNVTLSCEQNLNHDAMYWYRQDPGQGLRLIYYSQIVNDFQKGDIAEGYSVSREKKESFPLTVTSAQKNPTAFYLCASSIKPGGTGELFFGEGSRLTVL.

This chain uses TRBV28 with TRBJ2-1, with D possibly being TRBD1 (6 bases). Germline V gives CDR1 MDHEN, CDR2 SYDVKM. CDR3 size: 17 residues. V dropped 5 bases and J dropped 2 bases, with 19 bases sitting between them. The CDR3 here is CASSPKQGRGPYNEQFF. The DNA of the CDR3 is TGTGCCAGCAGTCCAAAACAGGGTAGGGGTCCCTACAATGAGCAGTTCTTC. Combining the CDR3 with reference TRBV28 and TRBJ2-1 gives the whole variable domain DVKVTQSSRYLVKRTGEKVFLECVQDMDHENMFWYRQDPGLGLRLIYFSYDVKMKEKGDIPEGYSVSREKKERFSLILESASTNQTSMYLCASSPKQGRGPYNEQFFGPGTRLTVL.

The chain employs TRBV28 and TRBJ1-5, with D possibly matching TRBD1 (5 bases). The V gene lost 8 bases and the J gene lost 3 bases, with 11 bases spanning the gap. The CDR3 contains 13 residues. Germline V gene lookup returns CDR1 MDHEN and CDR2 SYDVKM. The CDR3 here is CASQTAYNQPQHF. CDR3 sequence (DNA): TGTGCCAGCCAGACAGCCTACAATCAGCCCCAGCATTTT.

Turning to this clone: The sample has other DNA sequences that encode this CDR3 too. This sequence joins TRBV5-1 and TRBJ2-3; D is unresolved. CDR3 length equals 12 residues. The germline CDR1 and CDR2 sequences are SGHRS and YFSETQ. The ends were cut back, 0 bases at V and 6 bases at J, with 5 bases in the middle. In DNA form, the CDR3 reads TGCGCCAGCAGCTTGGCCGGGGATACGCAGTATTTT. Protein sequence: CASSLAGDTQYF.

The chain carries TRBV5-8 and TRBJ1-4; D is unresolved. The CDR3 covers 11 residues. V shed 9 bases and J shed 11 bases, with 14 bases lying between them. CDR1 is SGHTS, CDR2 YDEGEE, per germline. In DNA form, the CDR3 reads TGTGCCAACCGGCCCGAGCGGAAACTGTTTTTT. Translated: CANRPERKLFF. The variable domain in full, completed from reference TRBV5-8 and TRBJ1-4, reads EAGVTQSPTHLIKTRGQQATLRCSPISGHTSVYWYQQALGLGLQFLLWYDEGEERNRGNFPPRFSGRQFPNYSSELNVNALELEDSALYLCANRPERKLFFGSGTQLSVL.

Turning to this clone: The junction does not match germline at one end; this may be a read error. The rearrangement joins TRBV2 to TRBJ2-1, with TRBD2 matching over 9 bases. Germline V gene data show CDR1 as SNHLY and CDR2 as FYNNEI. The length of the CDR3 is 16 residues. CDR3 nucleotide sequence: TGTGCCAGCAGGGAAGGCCTGGCGGGGGGGTCGAATGAGCAGTTCTTC. It encodes CASREGLAGGSNEQFF.

This clone was detected only a few times. V usage is TRBV12-5 and J usage is TRBJ1-1, with 7 bases fitting TRBD1. V gave up 5 bases and J gave up 4 bases; unmatched junction bases: 22. The CDR3 spans 19 residues. Germline V CDR1 and CDR2: LGHNT, FRNRAP. The CDR3 here is CASGPTDLKGGKSPTEAFF. CDR3 sequence (DNA): TGTGCTAGTGGTCCGACCGACTTAAAAGGGGGCAAATCCCCCACTGAAGCTTTCTTT.

The CDR3 sequence: CASSEGGGSTEAFF. The DNA of the CDR3 is TGTGCCAGCAGTGAAGGGGGAGGGTCCACTGAAGCTTTCTTT. This chain links TRBV6-1 with TRBJ1-1; D is unclear. The V end was cut by 1 base, the J end by 4 bases, with 10 bases between. Germline lookup yields CDR1 MNHNS and CDR2 SASEGT. The CDR3 totals 14 residues.

The chain recombines TRBV7-9 with TRBJ2-5, with 10 bases matching TRBD2. V lost 2 bases to trimming and J lost 0 bases; unmatched junction nucleotides: 0. The CDR3 is 15 residues long. The germline V gene encodes CDR1 SEHNR and CDR2 FQNEAQ (reference sequence). The CDR3, as DNA: TGTGCCAGCAGCTTACTAGCGGGGGACCAAGAGACCCAGTACTTC. Its protein is CASSLLAGDQETQYF.

The chain links TRBV4-1 to TRBJ1-4; 8 nucleotides match TRBD1. Germline assignment: CDR1 MGHRA and CDR2 YSYEKL. This CDR3 comprises 19 residues. The V gene end was trimmed by 0 bases and the J gene end by 6 bases; junction bases not matched to a gene: 15. The DNA of the CDR3 is TGCGCCAGCAGCCAAGATAGACTGCGGGACAGGTTTTTTGATGAAAAACTGTTTTTT. This gives the protein CASSQDRLRDRFFDEKLFF.

The genes are TRBV27 and TRBJ2-4, with a possible D match to TRBD2 (5 bases). Germline V gene lookup returns CDR1 MNHEY and CDR2 SMNVEV (reference sequence). This CDR3 has 14 amino acids. The V end was cut by 4 bases, the J end by 3 bases, with 10 bases between. The CDR3 DNA sequence: TGTGCCAGCAGTTCTTGGACTGACAAAAACATTCAGTACTTC. Protein sequence: CASSSWTDKNIQYF.

This rearrangement joins TRBV5-1 to TRBJ1-1; 8 nucleotides align to TRBD1. From germline, CDR1 is SGHRS and CDR2 YFSETQ. J gave up 1 base and V 5 bases, and 10 bases lay outside the gene matches. This CDR3 is 16 amino acids long. The CDR3 protein is CASRTGQAGGNTEAFF. CDR3 nucleotide sequence: TGCGCCAGCAGAACGGGACAGGCAGGAGGGAACACTGAAGCTTTCTTT.

V gene TRBV5-1 combines with J gene TRBJ1-4; TRBD1 agrees at 7 bases. The CDR3 totals 14 residues. The trim removed 4 bases at V and 4 bases at J, leaving 4 bases unmatched. CDR1 is SGHRS, CDR2 YFSETQ, per germline. The CDR3 sequence: CASSGGDSNEKLFF. DNA of the CDR3: TGCGCCAGCAGCGGCGGGGACAGTAATGAAAAACTGTTTTTT.

The chain links TRBV7-8 to TRBJ2-1; 7 bases agree with TRBD2. J gave up 2 bases and V 5 bases, and 12 bases lay outside the gene matches. CDR1 and CDR2 (germline): SGHVS, FQNEAQ. The CDR3 contains 17 residues. DNA for the CDR3: TGTGCCAGCAGCCCCCCCCTAGCGGTAAATACCTACAATGAGCAGTTCTTC. Its protein product is CASSPPLAVNTYNEQFF. The full variable domain, with the rest looked up from reference TRBV7-8 and TRBJ2-1, is GAGVSQSPRYKVAKRGQDVALRCDPISGHVSLFWYQQALGQGPEFLTYFQNEAQLDKSGLPSDRFFAERPEGSVSTLKIQRTQQEDSAVYLCASSPPLAVNTYNEQFFGPGTRLTVL.

The CDR3, as DNA: TGTGCCAGCAGCAAAAGCGGGGGGGCCGAGGAGACCCAGTACTTC. The encoded protein is CASSKSGGAEETQYF. The gene calls are TRBV28 and TRBJ2-5, with 10 bases matching TRBD2. CDR3 length: 15 amino acids. V was pared by 6 bases and J by 5 bases, with 9 bases of the junction left unmatched. Germline V gives CDR1 MDHEN, CDR2 SYDVKM.

V is TRBV11-2 and J is TRBJ2-1, with a possible D match to TRBD2 (7 bases). V was shortened by 5 bases and J by 6 bases, with 20 bases between the two germline ends. Germline V CDR1 and CDR2: SGHAT, FQNNGV. The CDR3 contains 16 residues. CDR3 amino acids: CASSGSWGGALNEQFF. The CDR3 DNA sequence: TGTGCCAGCAGCGGTTCCTGGGGGGGGGCCCTCAATGAGCAGTTCTTC.

J is TRBJ2-1 and V is TRBV21-1; TRBD2, the D gene given by the table, was not confirmed from the DNA. TRBV21-1 is labeled a pseudogene. The length of the CDR3 is 15 residues. The CDR3 here is CASPVGQRGPNEQFF. Written as DNA, the CDR3 is TGTGCCAGCCCCGTTGGTCAGCGGGGGCCGAATGAGCAGTTCTTC.

The J gene is TRBJ2-2, the V gene TRBV5-1; D is undetermined. The CDR3 loop spans 13 amino acids. Deletions cut 0 bases from V and 5 bases from J, with 5 bases between. Germline CDR1 and CDR2: SGHRS and YFSETQ. The CDR3 loop is CASSLDYTGELFF. The CDR3 bases are TGCGCCAGCAGCTTGGACTATACCGGGGAGCTGTTTTTT.

The chain carries TRBV7-9 and TRBJ2-7, with D unresolved. Germline-derived CDR1 and CDR2 are SEHNR and FQNEAQ (reference sequence). V was shortened by 1 base and J by 10 bases, with 17 bases between the two germline ends. This CDR3 has 14 amino acids. In nucleotides, the CDR3 is TGTGCCAGCAGCTTAGGTTCTAAGATTACGAGCCAGTACTTC. Residues: CASSLGSKITSQYF.

The V call is TRBV30, the J call TRBJ1-5; 9 bases align to TRBD1. The V gene's germline CDR1 is GTSNPN and CDR2 SVGIG (reference sequence). Unmatched junction bases numbered 6, after V lost 5 bases and J lost 7 bases. This CDR3 comprises 13 residues. DNA of the CDR3: TGTGCCTGGGGACAGGGGTGGGAGCAGCCCCAGCATTTT. Encoded protein: CAWGQGWEQPQHF.

Regarding this clone: Other DNA sequences from this sample encode an identical CDR3 as well. V gene TRBV9 combines with J gene TRBJ1-1; D is unresolved. CDR1 SGDLS and CDR2 YYNGEE come from the germline V gene. The CDR3 is 15 amino acids. The V gene lost 0 bases and the J gene lost 0 bases, with 9 bases spanning the gap. The CDR3 here is CASSVGVGMNTEAFF. In DNA, the CDR3 is TGTGCCAGCAGCGTAGGGGTCGGGATGAACACTGAAGCTTTCTTT. The entire variable domain, with the rest obtained from reference TRBV9 and TRBJ1-1, is as follows: DSGVTQTPKHLITATGQRVTLRCSPRSGDLSVYWYQQSLDQGLQFLIQYYNGEERAKGNILERFSAQQFPDLHSELNLSSLELGDSALYFCASSVGVGMNTEAFFGQGTRLTVV.

The chain joins TRBV24-1 to TRBJ1-5; D not resolved. The CDR3 consists of 14 residues. Germline CDR1 KGHDR, CDR2 SFDVKD. Trimming removed 6 bases at V and 4 bases at J, with 12 bases between. The CDR3 loop is CATSSGRENQPQHF. CDR3 nucleotide sequence: TGTGCCACCAGTTCAGGACGGGAAAATCAGCCCCAGCATTTT.

The chain couples TRBV28 to TRBJ1-1; D gene unclear. Trimming took 4 bases from V and 1 from J, leaving 25 bases between them. This CDR3 has 19 amino acids. In germline, CDR1 is MDHEN, CDR2 SYDVKM. The CDR3 DNA reads as TGTGCCAGCAGTTCAACCCAGGAATTCCTTGAGAACCCGAACACTGAAGCTTTCTTT. Translated, it gives CASSSTQEFLENPNTEAFF. The whole variable domain, filled in from reference TRBV28 and TRBJ1-1, reads DVKVTQSSRYLVKRTGEKVFLECVQDMDHENMFWYRQDPGLGLRLIYFSYDVKMKEKGDIPEGYSVSREKKERFSLILESASTNQTSMYLCASSSTQEFLENPNTEAFFGQGTRLTVV.

This chain joins TRBV19 and TRBJ1-4, with a possible D match to TRBD1 (5 bases). With 5 bases removed from V and 4 bases from J, the gap between germline ends came to 14 bases. The CDR3 runs 15 residues. Per germline, CDR1 LNHDA and CDR2 SQIVND (reference sequence). The CDR3 DNA reads TGTGCCAGTAGTCCGCGGGACGGAAATAATGAAAAACTGTTTTTT. It yields the protein CASSPRDGNNEKLFF.

CDR3 nucleotides: TGTGCCACCAGCAGAGAGGGGGGGTCATACAATGAGCAGTTCTTC. It is translated as CATSREGGSYNEQFF. The chain couples TRBV15 to TRBJ2-1; TRBD2 matches at 7 bases. The germline V gene has CDR1 LNHNV and CDR2 YYDKDF (reference sequence). The CDR3 is made up of 15 amino acids. V lost 0 bases, J lost 4 bases, and 3 bases stayed unmatched. Together with reference TRBV15 and TRBJ2-1, the CDR3 gives the full variable domain: DAMVIQNPRYQVTQFGKPVTLSCSQTLNHNVMYWYQQKSSQAPKLLFHYYDKDFNNEADTPDNFQSRRPNTSFCFLDIRSPGLGDTAMYLCATSREGGSYNEQFFGPGTRLTVL.

The table lists this clone with a few counts. The chain uses TRBV7-9 and TRBJ2-7, with D possibly matching TRBD1 (6 bases). V dropped 5 bases and J dropped 5 bases, with 13 bases sitting between them. The CDR3 runs to 13 residues. Germline loops: CDR1 SEHNR, CDR2 FQNEAQ (reference sequence). The CDR3 DNA reads as TGTGCCAGCAGCCTCGGACAGTTTCACGAGCAGTACTTC. Its protein is CASSLGQFHEQYF.

This chain links TRBV7-9 with TRBJ2-4, with a tentative D call TRBD1 (6 bases). The CDR3 sequence is 17 residues long. The germline V gene has CDR1 SEHNR and CDR2 FQNEAQ (reference sequence). The V end was cut by 4 bases, the J end by 0 bases, with 16 bases between. CDR3 sequence (DNA): TGTGCCAGCAGCTCACAACAGGGCCATCTAGCCAAAAACATTCAGTACTTC. Its translation is CASSSQQGHLAKNIQYF.